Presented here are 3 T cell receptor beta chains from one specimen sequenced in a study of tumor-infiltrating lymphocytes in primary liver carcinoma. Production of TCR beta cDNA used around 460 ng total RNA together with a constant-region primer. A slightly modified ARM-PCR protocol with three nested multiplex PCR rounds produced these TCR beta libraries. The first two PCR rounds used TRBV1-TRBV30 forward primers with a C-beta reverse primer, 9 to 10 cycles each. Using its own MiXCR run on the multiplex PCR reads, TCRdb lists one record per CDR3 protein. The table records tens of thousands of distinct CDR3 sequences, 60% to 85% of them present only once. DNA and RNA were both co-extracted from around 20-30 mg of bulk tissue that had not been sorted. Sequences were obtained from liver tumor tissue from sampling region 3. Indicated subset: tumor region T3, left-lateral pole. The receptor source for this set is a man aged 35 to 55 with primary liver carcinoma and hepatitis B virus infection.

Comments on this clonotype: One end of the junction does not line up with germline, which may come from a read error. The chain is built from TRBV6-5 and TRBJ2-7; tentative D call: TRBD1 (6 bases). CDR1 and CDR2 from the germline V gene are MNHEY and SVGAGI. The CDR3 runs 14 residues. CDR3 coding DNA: TGTGCCAACAGTATCCGGGACAAGTCCTACGAGCAGTACTTC. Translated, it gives CANSIRDKSYEQYF.

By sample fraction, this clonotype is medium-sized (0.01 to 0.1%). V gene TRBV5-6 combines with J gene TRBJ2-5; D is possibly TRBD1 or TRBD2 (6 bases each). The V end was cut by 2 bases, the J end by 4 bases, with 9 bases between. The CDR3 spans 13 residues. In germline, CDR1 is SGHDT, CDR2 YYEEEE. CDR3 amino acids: CASSLGGLETQYF. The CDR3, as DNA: TGTGCCAGCAGCTTAGGGGGGCTAGAGACCCAGTACTTC.

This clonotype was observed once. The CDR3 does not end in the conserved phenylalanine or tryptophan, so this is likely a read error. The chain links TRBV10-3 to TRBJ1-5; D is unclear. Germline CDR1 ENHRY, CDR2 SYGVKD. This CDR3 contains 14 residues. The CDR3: CAINEYEGDQLQHL. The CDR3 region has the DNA TGTGCCATCAATGAGTATGAGGGCGATCAGCTCCAGCATCTT.